This TCR beta chain was recovered during a study of human T cells and chemical hapten exposure (dated by TCRdb to the early 2020s). A note on the overall study: For sensitization, 2% DPC in acetone was applied to a roughly 2 cm by roughly 2 cm area of upper inner arm skin. Throughout the approximately 26-week study period, patients were also given weekly therapeutic DPC doses on the scalp. Patch testing was performed on the upper back with Finn chambers containing 0.01% DPC, and the patch tests were scored after 6 days according to International Contact Dermatitis Research Group standards. The patient cohort, mostly female, included alopecia areata with under or over 50% scalp involvement, alopecia totalis and alopecia universalis. Libraries were pooled for sequencing, and variation in per-sample TCR yields was attributed mainly to small differences in library volumes within the pool. In alopecia patients, the study followed how the peripheral blood TCR repertoire changed in vivo over primary and secondary sensitization to diphenylcyclopropenone (DPC), a hapten. Patient blood was sampled pre-sensitization (week 0) and at 2, 6 and about 24 weeks after DPC sensitization. About 29 alopecia patients gave blood for TCR sequencing at one to four time points (pre-sensitization, 2, 6 and 24 weeks). The full study reports these points: DPC sensitization did not change the number of TCRs with a frequency above 1 in 1000, and there was no evidence of changes in global repertoire structure. The number of PT1 expanded TCRs positively correlated with patch test score, significant at thresholds 8, 16 and 32 but not 4. Expanded TCRs formed significantly more large CDR3 similarity clusters than pre-sensitization or healthy control sets, consistent with antigen-driven responses. All patients had alopecia, a presumed autoimmune disease, so their immune response might differ from that of healthy individuals. Repeated subsampling changed both the strength of the expansion versus patch-test correlation and the threshold at which that correlation became significant.

The CDR3 measures 16 amino acids from cysteine to phenylalanine. Of all the DNA, just the CDR3 is kept, 48 bases in frame from base 1. According to the germline V gene, CDR1 reads LGHNT and CDR2 reads FRNRAP. V is reduced by 2 bases and J by 6 bases, leaving a spacing of 17 bases between them. The library was obtained by RACE. Sequencer: NextSeq 500. Library preparation attached unique molecular identifiers to individual cDNA molecules for quantitative, reproducible TCR counting. For every blood RNA sample, sequencing covered both the TCR alpha and TCR beta chains. In the paper's pipeline: Samples had a median of roughly 98,000 TCRs, with a range from roughly 23,224 to 700,000. V, J and CDR3 annotation of the TCR reads was performed with the Decombinator software suite. For PS versus PT1 abundance plots, all samples were subsampled to the same number of TCRs (28,000). Expanded TCRs were defined as absent before sensitization and observed at least eight times at the 2-week time point. Clones were called with MiXCR by TCRdb after fastp trimmed the public reads at Q25, and only in-frame beta chains were retained. When rows share a CDR3 protein, they turn into one entry using the most common DNA and genes. Here the V and J calls rest on TCRdb's processing, not on the authors' analysis. Recorded for this sample are about 300,000 distinct CDR3 sequences; about 5% of them occurred a single time. The ten largest make up 7% to 10% of the sample.

With respect to this clonotype: Its specific antigen is unknown. Base qualities are not recorded, but no much larger clone differs from it by a single base.

The time point label, as the study defines it: pre-sensitization, week 0. The sample's treatment or condition, from its label and the paper: therapeutic diphenylcyclopropenone sensitization with weekly scalp DPC. Blood at each patch-test visit was drawn before the patch test was applied. Eligible patients were aged 18 to 70, diagnosed with alopecia, deemed suitable for DPC therapy, and excluded if pregnant. Total RNA was extracted from unfractionated whole blood that had been collected in Tempus Blood RNA tubes. The rearranged segments are TRBV12-5 and TRBJ2-1, with the D gene not clear enough to name. The sample here was whole blood, taken in connection with sensitization to the hapten diphenylcyclopropenone (DPC). This receptor was obtained from a young woman with alopecia areata. Some clones in this sample may be carry-over from other donors' samples. The bases read TGTGCTAGTGGTTTGAATCGAGGTCCCCAGCGCAATGAGCAGTTCTTC. Translated, it gives CASGLNRGPQRNEQFF.